Below, 22 T cell receptor beta chains from the same sample are listed, as sequenced in a study of shared clonotypes between healthy human individuals. Repertoires were generated with immunoSEQ multiplex PCR, while TCRdb's copy carries only in-frame clones and drops some. The repertoire holds some 2,100,000 clones, with around 95% as singletons. The sample taken for sequencing was naive CD4+ T cells sorted from blood. The subset was: CD45RA+ positively selected. The receptors stem from a man aged 18 to 29 in good health.

The chain recombines TRBV27 with TRBJ2-7; 11 nucleotides line up with TRBD2. Germline V gene sequence: CDR1 MNHEY, CDR2 SMNVEV (reference sequence). After removal of 6 bases from V and 5 bases from J, the junction contained 3 bases not matched to a gene. This CDR3 comprises 13 residues. The CDR3 region is CASRLAGVNEQYF. The DNA for the CDR3 is TGTGCCAGCAGACTAGCGGGAGTGAACGAGCAGTACTTC.

V and J are TRBV9 and TRBJ1-1; no clear D. The CDR3 is 14 residues long. CDR1 is SGDLS and CDR2 is YYNGEE in the germline V gene. The V gene lost 2 bases and the J gene lost 0 bases, with 8 bases spanning the gap. The CDR3 DNA reads as TGTGCCAGCAGCGTCAACCAAATGAACACTGAAGCTTTCTTT. This gives the protein CASSVNQMNTEAFF.

With respect to this clone: Other DNA variants within this sample encode the same CDR3. V usage is TRBV4-1 and J usage is TRBJ2-1; D gene unclear. Germline V lookup: CDR1 MGHRA, CDR2 YSYEKL. The CDR3 loop spans 15 amino acids. V lost 1 base and J 0 bases, leaving 7 bases between the germline ends. CDR3 in DNA: TGCGCCAGCAGCCAAGGGGGTCCCTCCTACAATGAGCAGTTCTTC. Its protein is CASSQGGPSYNEQFF.

V usage is TRBV6-1 and J usage is TRBJ1-2, with 7 bases that match TRBD1. Germline CDR1 is MNHNS and CDR2 is SASEGT. The V gene end was trimmed by 4 bases and the J gene end by 5 bases; junction bases not matched to a gene: 4. The CDR3 covers 13 residues. CDR3 region: CASSGRTGYGYTF. CDR3 in DNA: TGTGCCAGCAGTGGACGGACAGGATATGGCTACACCTTC.

V and J are TRBV6-6 and TRBJ2-2; D is possibly TRBD2 (6 bases). Trimming took off 4 bases at V and 4 bases at J, with 13 bases between the two ends. CDR1 and CDR2 from the germline V gene are MNHNY and SVGAGI (reference sequence). The CDR3 length is 15 residues. The CDR3 region is CASSSLGLRTGELFF. As DNA, the CDR3 is TGTGCCAGCAGTTCCTTGGGACTCCGCACCGGGGAGCTGTTTTTT.

The rearrangement joins TRBV18 to TRBJ2-7; 9 positions match TRBD1. Germline loops: CDR1 KGHSH, CDR2 LQKENI. The CDR3 runs 15 residues. J lost 3 bases, V lost 3 bases, and 6 bases had no gene match. The CDR3 reads CASSPQTGGIYEQYF. CDR3 in DNA: TGTGCCAGCTCACCCCAGACAGGGGGAATCTACGAGCAGTACTTC.

The V and J genes are TRBV18 and TRBJ1-1; possibly TRBD1 for D (6 bases). This CDR3 is 14 amino acids long. V was pared by 4 bases and J by 4 bases, with 13 bases between. Per germline, CDR1 KGHSH and CDR2 LQKENI. As DNA, the CDR3 is TGTGCCAGCTCACTAAAGACAGGCCCCACTGAAGCTTTCTTT. It yields the protein CASSLKTGPTEAFF.

The chain is built from TRBV20-1 and TRBJ2-1; D is perhaps TRBD1 (5 bases). Germline CDR1 reads DFQATT; CDR2 reads SNEGSKA (reference sequence). V was clipped by 7 bases and J by 4 bases, with 8 bases between them. The CDR3 runs 11 residues. Here the CDR3 DNA reads TGCAGTGTGGGGCAGTACAATGAGCAGTTCTTC. Its protein product is CSVGQYNEQFF.

The V call is TRBV5-6, the J call TRBJ2-1; 12 bases match TRBD2. With V trimmed by 4 bases and J by 4 bases, 3 bases remained unmatched. This CDR3 comprises 15 residues. Germline CDR1 is SGHDT and CDR2 is YYEEEE. The CDR3 loop reads CASSIGTSGYNEQFF. In DNA form, the CDR3 reads TGTGCCAGCAGCATAGGGACTAGCGGGTACAATGAGCAGTTCTTC.

The rearrangement uses TRBV19 and TRBJ1-1, with D maybe TRBD1 (6 bases). Trimming removed 3 bases from V and 4 bases from J, with 15 bases in between. Germline CDR1 LNHDA, CDR2 SQIVND (reference sequence). The CDR3 is 15 residues long. The CDR3 coding sequence is TGTGCCAGTAGTATGGGCAGGGGATACGGCACTGAAGCTTTCTTT. Protein sequence: CASSMGRGYGTEAFF.

The V gene is TRBV7-2, the J gene TRBJ2-1; 8 nucleotides agree with TRBD1. Trimming at V came to 5 bases and at J to 16 bases, leaving 7 bases not matched to a gene. The CDR3 spans 11 residues. Germline V lookup: CDR1 SGHTA, CDR2 FQGNSA. CDR3 coding DNA: TGTGCCAGCAGCCACGGACAGGGAGGTTTCTTC. Its translation is CASSHGQGGFF.

The genes are TRBV7-9 and TRBJ1-1; a weak D match, TRBD1 (6 bases). Germline V gene lookup returns CDR1 SEHNR and CDR2 FQNEAQ (reference sequence). V shed 4 bases and J shed 0 bases, with 12 bases lying between them. This CDR3 spans 15 amino acids. The CDR3 region is CASSYLQGMNTEAFF. The DNA of the CDR3 is TGTGCCAGCAGCTATCTGCAGGGGATGAACACTGAAGCTTTCTTT.

V usage is TRBV14 and J usage is TRBJ2-7, with D maybe TRBD2 (7 bases). CDR1 and CDR2 from the germline V gene are SGHDN and FVKESK. CDR3 length: 15 residues. Trimming removed 4 bases at V and 3 bases at J, with 16 bases between. The CDR3 nucleotides are TGTGCCAGCAGCCTGTTCTGGGGGGGACACTACGAGCAGTACTTC. Translating gives CASSLFWGGHYEQYF.

This clone turned up a few times. The chain is built from TRBV7-2 and TRBJ2-7, with a tentative D call TRBD1 (5 bases). The CDR3 runs 15 residues. V dropped 2 bases and J dropped 3 bases, with 14 bases sitting between them. CDR1 is SGHTA, CDR2 FQGNSA, per germline. In DNA form, the CDR3 reads TGTGCCAGCAGCTTAAGGGGCACTTCGTACTACGAGCAGTACTTC. Translated: CASSLRGTSYYEQYF.

The chain recombines TRBV10-2 with TRBJ1-5; D is undetermined. CDR3 size: 12 residues. CDR1 and CDR2 (germline): WSHSY, SAAADI. V lost 5 bases to trimming and J lost 4 bases, with 6 bases between them. CDR3 coding DNA: TGCGCCAGCAGTCCCGGTAATCAGCCCCAGCATTTT. This encodes CASSPGNQPQHF.

The genes are TRBV11-2 and TRBJ1-2; the D gene is possibly TRBD1 (5 bases). The CDR3 totals 14 residues. Trimming removed 1 base from V and 4 bases from J, with 10 bases in between. CDR1 SGHAT and CDR2 FQNNGV come from the germline V gene. CDR3 coding DNA: TGTGCCAGCAGCTTAGGGGGGTCCGCCTATGGCTACACCTTC. Its protein is CASSLGGSAYGYTF.

In regard to this clone: This sample also contains other DNA sequences that code for the same CDR3. This CDR3 reads CASSRGGQGNQPQHF. CDR3 sequence (DNA): TGTGCCAGCAGTAGGGGCGGACAGGGGAATCAGCCCCAGCATTTT. The chain joins TRBV6-5 to TRBJ1-5; 9 nucleotides align to TRBD1. J lost 4 bases, V lost 5 bases, and 6 bases had no gene match. Germline V gene data show CDR1 as MNHEY and CDR2 as SVGAGI. CDR3 length: 15 amino acids.

As for this clone: The identical CDR3 is also encoded by other nucleotide sequences in the sample. The chain carries TRBV7-9 and TRBJ1-3, with D uncertain. Germline CDR1 reads SEHNR; CDR2 reads FQNEAQ (reference sequence). The CDR3 sequence is 14 residues long. Deletions cut 2 bases from V and 1 base from J, with 6 bases between. The CDR3 coding sequence is TGTGCCAGCAGCTTAAAGGGATCTGGAAACACCATATATTTT. It translates to CASSLKGSGNTIYF.

The chain joins TRBV9 to TRBJ2-3; 10 bases line up with TRBD2. CDR3 length: 16 amino acids. The germline CDR1 and CDR2 sequences are SGDLS and YYNGEE. V gave up 3 bases and J gave up 5 bases; unmatched junction bases: 9. CDR3 coding DNA: TGTGCCAGCAGCGAGCTAGCGGGAGTGGGTGTAGATACGCAGTATTTT. It codes for CASSELAGVGVDTQYF. The full variable domain, its missing parts supplied by reference TRBV9 and TRBJ2-3, is DSGVTQTPKHLITATGQRVTLRCSPRSGDLSVYWYQQSLDQGLQFLIQYYNGEERAKGNILERFSAQQFPDLHSELNLSSLELGDSALYFCASSELAGVGVDTQYFGPGTRLTVL.

This chain links TRBV7-3 with TRBJ2-5; the match to TRBD2 covers 7 bases. Germline trimming cut 5 bases from V and 4 bases from J; bases unmatched to any gene: 4. The germline gives CDR1 SGHTA, CDR2 FQGTGA. CDR3 length: 13 residues. This CDR3 reads CASSPGTTETQYF. CDR3 DNA sequence: TGTGCCAGCAGCCCCGGGACTACAGAGACCCAGTACTTC.

This chain links TRBV7-9 with TRBJ2-7; 9 bases are a match to TRBD1. V shed 5 bases, J shed 1 base, and the junction held 9 bases outside the gene matches. The germline V gene has CDR1 SEHNR and CDR2 FQNEAQ (reference sequence). The CDR3 covers 16 residues. Here the CDR3 reads CASSPGQGRLSYEQYF. The DNA for the CDR3 is TGTGCCAGCAGCCCAGGACAGGGGCGACTGTCCTACGAGCAGTACTTC.

The sample holds one count of this clone. This CDR3 reads CAISESGGGDEQFF. The CDR3 nucleotides read TGTGCCATCAGTGAGTCGGGGGGTGGGGATGAGCAGTTCTTC. This chain joins TRBV10-3 and TRBJ2-1, with D perhaps matching TRBD2 (6 bases). The CDR3 spans 14 residues. V was cut by 0 bases and J by 8 bases, with 11 bases left in between. CDR1 and CDR2 from the germline V gene are ENHRY and SYGVKD.